Each of the 31 T cell receptor beta chains below was sequenced from the same sample in a study of cytomegalovirus exposure and HLA in healthy donors. Researchers ran the PCR with 60 Vbeta and 13 Jbeta primers. Sequencing was performed with immunoSEQ multiplex PCR; in TCRdb, only in-frame clones are kept and a portion is missing. Counted here are 120,000 or so clones, around four fifths occurring once; the ten biggest clones make up about a tenth. Sequenced input: PBMCs. Every receptor here comes from a man aged 30 to 45 in good health and CMV-seropositive.

J is TRBJ2-3 and V is TRBV29-1; D is ambiguous. Germline V gene data show CDR1 as SQVTM and CDR2 as ANQGSEA. This CDR3 region has 15 residues. The V end was cut by 1 base, the J end by 0 bases, with 11 bases between. The CDR3 region is CSVEALQASTDTQYF. The CDR3 nucleotides are TGCAGCGTTGAAGCTTTGCAAGCTAGCACAGATACGCAGTATTTT.

V usage is TRBV28 and J usage is TRBJ1-1; D remains ambiguous. From germline, CDR1 is MDHEN and CDR2 SYDVKM. This CDR3 contains 15 residues. V lost 1 base and J 1 base, leaving 10 bases between the germline ends. The CDR3 DNA reads TGTGCCAGCAGTTTATTAGGCCGGGAGAACACTGAAGCTTTCTTT. Its protein product is CASSLLGRENTEAFF.

CDR3 DNA: TGCGCCAGCAGCCCAATTTTAGGTCCGACAGTGAACACTGAAGCTTTCTTT. Translating gives CASSPILGPTVNTEAFF. This chain links TRBV4-1 with TRBJ1-1, with D tentatively TRBD1 (5 bases). The V gene's germline CDR1 is MGHRA and CDR2 YSYEKL. The V end was cut by 4 bases, the J end by 0 bases, with 18 bases between. This CDR3 is 17 amino acids long.

This clone was recorded once. The CDR3 reads CASSELATGEQYF. The CDR3 nucleotides read TGCGCCAGCAGTGAGTTAGCGACCGGCGAGCAGTACTTC. The chain links TRBV10-2 to TRBJ2-7; a possible D gene is TRBD2 (5 bases). Germline values: CDR1 WSHSY, CDR2 SAAADI. The CDR3 is 13 residues long. The ends were cut back, 1 base at V and 6 bases at J, with 10 bases in the middle.

V usage is TRBV27 and J usage is TRBJ1-5; 7 bases align to TRBD1. V lost 2 bases and J lost 6; bases outside the gene matches: 4. The germline CDR1 and CDR2 sequences are MNHEY and SMNVEV (reference sequence). The CDR3 runs to 14 residues. The DNA of the CDR3 is TGTGCCAGCAGTTTAAAGGGGGCCGCTCAGCCCCAGCATTTT. This gives the protein CASSLKGAAQPQHF.

V is TRBV15 and J is TRBJ2-5; D may be TRBD2 (6 bases). The CDR3 sequence is 15 residues long. Trimming left V 3 bases short and J 2 bases short, with 13 bases between. Germline loops: CDR1 LNHNV, CDR2 YYDKDF (reference sequence). This CDR3 reads CATSRMDYHQETQYF. The CDR3 coding sequence is TGTGCCACCAGCAGGATGGACTACCATCAAGAGACCCAGTACTTC.

The rearrangement links TRBV7-9 to TRBJ2-7; 10 bases line up with TRBD1. V lost 2 bases, J lost 5 bases, and 6 bases stayed unmatched. CDR1 and CDR2 from the germline V gene are SEHNR and FQNEAQ (reference sequence). The CDR3 length is 15 residues. DNA for the CDR3: TGTGCCAGCAGCTTATTAGGGACAGGGGACCACGAGCAGTACTTC. Amino acids: CASSLLGTGDHEQYF.

The chain joins TRBV5-5 to TRBJ2-3, with 10 bases fitting TRBD2. The junction had 6 bases not matched to a gene; V was cut back by 9 bases and J by 5 bases. Germline V CDR1 and CDR2: SGHKS, YYEKEE (reference sequence). This CDR3 region has 13 residues. CDR3 in DNA: TGTGCCACCGCTAGCGGGGGACAAGATACGCAGTATTTT. Protein: CATASGGQDTQYF. Full variable domain (rest looked up from reference TRBV5-5 and TRBJ2-3): DAGVTQSPTHLIKTRGQQVTLRCSPISGHKSVSWYQQVLGQGPQFIFQYYEKEERGRGNFPDRFSARQFPNYSSELNVNALLLGDSALYLCATASGGQDTQYFGPGTRLTVL.

This chain joins TRBV7-2 and TRBJ2-3; tentative D call: TRBD1 (7 bases). The CDR3 runs 15 residues. Germline CDR1 is SGHTA and CDR2 is FQGNSA. V lost 5 bases, J lost 0 bases, and 12 bases lay in between. CDR3 sequence reads: CASSKTGRSTDTQYF. In DNA form, the CDR3 reads TGTGCCAGCAGCAAGACAGGGAGGAGCACAGATACGCAGTATTTT.

The V and J genes are TRBV6-5 and TRBJ2-1; D not certain. The ends were cut back, 1 base at V and 8 bases at J, with 15 bases in the middle. This CDR3 is built from 15 residues. Germline V gene data show CDR1 as MNHEY and CDR2 as SVGAGI. The CDR3 DNA follows: TGTGCCAGCAGTTACTTGTCGGAGAAGTTGGATGAGCAGTTCTTC. Protein: CASSYLSEKLDEQFF.

The table lists this clone with a few counts. The chain couples TRBV6-6 to TRBJ2-1; D might be TRBD1 (5 bases). The V end lost 2 bases, the J end lost 5 bases, and 16 bases lay between the germline ends. The CDR3 has 16 amino acids. CDR1 is MNHNY and CDR2 is SVGAGI in the germline V gene (reference sequence). CDR3 sequence reads: CASSYGAGIGDNEQFF. The CDR3 DNA is TGTGCCAGCAGTTACGGGGCAGGGATTGGGGACAATGAGCAGTTCTTC.

The chain uses TRBV10-3 and TRBJ1-1; D is ambiguous. Per the germline V gene, CDR1 is ENHRY and CDR2 is SYGVKD. V was cut by 11 bases and J by 0 bases, with 13 bases left in between. The CDR3 is made up of 13 amino acids. The CDR3 DNA sequence: TGTGCCTCGCGGGATGACTTGAACACTGAAGCTTTCTTT. Amino acid sequence: CASRDDLNTEAFF.

CDR3 amino acids: CASSLYQTTGGNEQFF. Written as DNA, the CDR3 is TGTGCCAGCAGTTTATACCAAACGACAGGGGGCAATGAGCAGTTCTTC. The V gene is TRBV27, the J gene TRBJ2-1, with 9 bases fitting TRBD1. This CDR3 comprises 16 residues. Germline V gene data show CDR1 as MNHEY and CDR2 as SMNVEV (reference sequence). V trimming: 1 base; J trimming: 6 bases; junction bases outside the gene matches: 7.

The gene calls are TRBV9 and TRBJ2-2; TRBD2 matches at 15 bases. In germline, CDR1 is SGDLS, CDR2 YYNGEE. This CDR3 region has 17 residues. V lost 3 bases to trimming and J lost 3 bases; unmatched junction nucleotides: 3. Here the CDR3 reads CASSDRTSGRDTGELFF. CDR3 DNA sequence: TGTGCCAGCAGCGATCGGACTAGCGGGAGGGACACCGGGGAGCTGTTTTTT. The whole variable domain, remainder taken from reference TRBV9 and TRBJ2-2, is DSGVTQTPKHLITATGQRVTLRCSPRSGDLSVYWYQQSLDQGLQFLIQYYNGEERAKGNILERFSAQQFPDLHSELNLSSLELGDSALYFCASSDRTSGRDTGELFFGEGSRLTVL.

The chain links TRBV19 to TRBJ2-3; D is unresolved. The V gene's germline CDR1 is LNHDA and CDR2 SQIVND (reference sequence). The germline V and J ends were trimmed by 6 bases and 6 bases, with 13 bases remaining between them. This CDR3 is 13 amino acids long. The CDR3 region is CASRDGPVDTQYF. CDR3 sequence (DNA): TGTGCCAGTAGAGATGGCCCCGTGGATACGCAGTATTTT.

The chain is built from TRBV10-1 and TRBJ2-3; D is possibly TRBD2 (6 bases). Germline CDR1 WNHNN, CDR2 SYGVQD (reference sequence). The germline V and J ends were trimmed by 6 bases and 7 bases, with 8 bases remaining between them. The length of the CDR3 is 11 residues. The CDR3 DNA follows: TGCGCCAGCAGCGGAGGGAATACGCAGTATTTT. The encoded protein is CASSGGNTQYF.

The rearrangement links TRBV9 to TRBJ2-7; D is undetermined. The CDR3 loop spans 14 amino acids. Trimming shortened V by 0 bases and J by 2 bases, and 9 bases separated the two germline ends. CDR1 SGDLS and CDR2 YYNGEE come from the germline V gene. CDR3 amino acids: CASSVDLRTYEQYF. The CDR3 DNA sequence: TGTGCCAGCAGCGTAGATCTGAGGACCTACGAGCAGTACTTC.

The rearrangement uses TRBV6-5 and TRBJ2-3; a weak D match, TRBD1 (5 bases). Per germline, CDR1 MNHEY and CDR2 SVGAGI. V was pared by 7 bases and J by 4 bases, with 18 bases between. CDR3 length: 15 residues. CDR3 sequence: CASTISPARADTQYF. Here the CDR3 DNA reads TGTGCCAGCACTATCTCCCCAGCCAGGGCAGATACGCAGTATTTT.

This clone was counted a few times. V usage is TRBV4-1 and J usage is TRBJ1-1; D possibly corresponds to TRBD1 (5 bases). This CDR3 spans 15 amino acids. V was cut by 5 bases and J by 2 bases, with 15 bases left in between. Per germline, CDR1 MGHRA and CDR2 YSYEKL. As DNA, the CDR3 is TGCGCCAGCAGCGGAGAAGACAGACCTAACACTGAAGCTTTCTTT. Translated, it gives CASSGEDRPNTEAFF.

This clone appeared once. The gene calls are TRBV29-1 and TRBJ1-3; a weak D match, TRBD1 (6 bases). CDR3 length equals 12 residues. The germline CDR1 and CDR2 sequences are SQVTM and ANQGSEA. V lost 6 bases and J lost 3, with 9 bases in between. The CDR3 protein is CSVSTGGNTIYF. The CDR3 bases are TGCAGCGTCTCGACAGGTGGAAACACCATATATTTT.

Worth noting for this clone: The same CDR3 is also encoded by other DNA sequences in this sample. The CDR3 DNA follows: TGCAGCGTTGAAGCCGGGGGGGGCTACGAGCAGTACTTC. Protein: CSVEAGGGYEQYF. The chain recombines TRBV29-1 with TRBJ2-7, with TRBD2 identical over 8 bases. With V trimmed by 1 base and J by 3 bases, 2 bases remained unmatched. Germline V gene data show CDR1 as SQVTM and CDR2 as ANQGSEA. The CDR3 covers 13 residues.

J is TRBJ2-7 and V is TRBV11-2, with 8 bases lining up with TRBD2. CDR3 size: 14 residues. Trimming took 1 base from V and 2 from J; bases not matched to a gene: 1. Per germline, CDR1 SGHAT and CDR2 FQNNGV. The DNA for the CDR3 is TGTGCCAGCAGCTTAGCGGGAGGGCCCTACGAGCAGTACTTC. Residues: CASSLAGGPYEQYF.

V gene TRBV10-2 combines with J gene TRBJ2-5; 8 bases match TRBD2. CDR3 length: 14 amino acids. The V gene end was trimmed by 7 bases and the J gene end by 2 bases; junction bases not matched to a gene: 6. Germline CDR1 is WSHSY and CDR2 is SAAADI. The CDR3 coding sequence is TGCGCCAGCAAGACTAGCGACGCACAAGAGACCCAGTACTTC. Protein sequence: CASKTSDAQETQYF.

V is TRBV19 and J is TRBJ2-7, with 11 bases identical to TRBD2. This CDR3 is 14 amino acids long. Germline V gives CDR1 LNHDA, CDR2 SQIVND (reference sequence). V shed 8 bases and J 0 bases; nucleotides not matched to a gene: 3. This CDR3 is CASGLAGNSYEQYF. CDR3 nucleotides: TGTGCCAGTGGACTAGCGGGTAACTCCTACGAGCAGTACTTC.

The chain couples TRBV30 to TRBJ2-5; the match to TRBD2 covers 8 bases. The germline gives CDR1 GTSNPN, CDR2 SVGIG (reference sequence). V shed 2 bases, J shed 5 bases, and the junction held 7 bases outside the gene matches. The CDR3 extends over 14 amino acids. The CDR3 is CAWSPSGRRETQYF. In DNA form, the CDR3 reads TGTGCCTGGAGTCCCAGCGGGAGACGGGAGACCCAGTACTTC.

This chain uses TRBV10-3 with TRBJ1-2, with D possibly matching TRBD1 (6 bases). The CDR3 sequence is 14 residues long. Germline values: CDR1 ENHRY, CDR2 SYGVKD. V lost 10 bases to trimming and J lost 4 bases, with 19 bases between them. Here the CDR3 DNA reads TGTGCCACCCGACCCCCAGGGGAGGGCTATGGCTACACCTTC. Encoded protein: CATRPPGEGYGYTF.

This sequence joins TRBV6-6 and TRBJ2-1, with D perhaps TRBD2 (5 bases). V was pared by 9 bases and J by 4 bases, with 13 bases between. The CDR3 consists of 13 residues. CDR1 is MNHNY and CDR2 is SVGAGI in the germline V gene (reference sequence). The DNA of the CDR3 is TGTGCCAGTCATTATGAGGGTTACAATGAGCAGTTCTTC. Residues: CASHYEGYNEQFF.

The V call is TRBV6-1, the J call TRBJ2-5, with D possibly being TRBD2 (6 bases). Trimming stripped 7 bases from V and 0 bases from J, with 15 bases between. The CDR3 consists of 15 residues. Germline assignment: CDR1 MNHNS and CDR2 SASEGT. CDR3 loop: CASMGEVRYQETQYF. CDR3 bases: TGTGCCAGCATGGGGGAGGTTCGGTACCAAGAGACCCAGTACTTC.

The chain combines TRBV9 with TRBJ2-1; 10 bases line up with TRBD1. This CDR3 region has 15 residues. The germline gives CDR1 SGDLS, CDR2 YYNGEE. J gave up 6 bases and V 2 bases, and 5 bases lay outside the gene matches. The CDR3 DNA reads as TGTGCCAGCAGCGTGTTCTGGACAGGGGGCAATGAGCAGTTCTTC. This gives the protein CASSVFWTGGNEQFF.

This clone was detected only once. The rearrangement links TRBV2 to TRBJ1-2; D remains ambiguous. Trimming left V 3 bases short and J 2 bases short, with 25 bases between. The CDR3 is 19 residues long. CDR1 SNHLY and CDR2 FYNNEI come from the germline V gene. Here the CDR3 DNA reads TGTGCCAGCAGTGACCCTTTCTTGGCAGAATACGCAAAGAACTATGGCTACACCTTC. Translating it yields CASSDPFLAEYAKNYGYTF.

The rearrangement links TRBV29-1 to TRBJ2-5; D possibly corresponds to TRBD1 (5 bases). V lost 1 base and J lost 5, with 23 bases in between. Germline CDR1 SQVTM, CDR2 ANQGSEA. The CDR3 is 17 amino acids. CDR3 sequence: CSVEVSRSRAPEETQYF. CDR3 sequence (DNA): TGCAGCGTTGAAGTATCACGCTCCAGGGCACCGGAGGAGACCCAGTACTTC.